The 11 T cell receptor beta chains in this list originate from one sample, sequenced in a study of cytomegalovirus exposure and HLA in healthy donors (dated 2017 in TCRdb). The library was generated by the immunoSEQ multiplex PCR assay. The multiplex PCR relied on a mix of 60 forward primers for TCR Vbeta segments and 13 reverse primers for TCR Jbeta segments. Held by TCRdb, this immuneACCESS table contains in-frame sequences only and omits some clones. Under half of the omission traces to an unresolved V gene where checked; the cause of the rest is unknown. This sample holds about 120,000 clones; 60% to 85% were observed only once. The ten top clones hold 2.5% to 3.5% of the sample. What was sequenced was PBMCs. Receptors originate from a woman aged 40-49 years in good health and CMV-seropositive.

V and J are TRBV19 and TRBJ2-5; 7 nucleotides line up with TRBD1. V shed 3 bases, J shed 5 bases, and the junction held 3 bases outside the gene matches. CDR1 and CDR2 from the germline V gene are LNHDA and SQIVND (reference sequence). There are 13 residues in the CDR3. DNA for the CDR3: TGTGCCAGTAGTATCGACAGGGACGAGACCCAGTACTTC. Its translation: CASSIDRDETQYF.

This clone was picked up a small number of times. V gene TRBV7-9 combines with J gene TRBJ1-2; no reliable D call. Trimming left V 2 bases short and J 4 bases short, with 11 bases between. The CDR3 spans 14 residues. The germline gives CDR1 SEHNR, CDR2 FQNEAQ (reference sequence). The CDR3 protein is CASSLSRGGYGYTF. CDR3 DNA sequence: TGTGCCAGCAGCTTAAGCCGCGGCGGCTATGGCTACACCTTC.

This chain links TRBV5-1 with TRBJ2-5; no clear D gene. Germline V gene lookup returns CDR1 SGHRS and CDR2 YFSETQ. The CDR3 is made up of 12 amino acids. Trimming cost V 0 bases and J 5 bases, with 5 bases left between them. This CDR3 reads CASSLGAETQYF. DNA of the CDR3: TGCGCCAGCAGCTTGGGCGCCGAGACCCAGTACTTC.

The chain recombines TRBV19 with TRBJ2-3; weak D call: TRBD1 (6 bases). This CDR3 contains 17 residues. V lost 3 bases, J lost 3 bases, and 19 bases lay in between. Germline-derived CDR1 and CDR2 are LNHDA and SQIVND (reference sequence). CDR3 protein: CASSIELGGTRTDTQYF. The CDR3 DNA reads TGTGCCAGTAGTATTGAATTAGGGGGAACTCGAACAGATACGCAGTATTTT.

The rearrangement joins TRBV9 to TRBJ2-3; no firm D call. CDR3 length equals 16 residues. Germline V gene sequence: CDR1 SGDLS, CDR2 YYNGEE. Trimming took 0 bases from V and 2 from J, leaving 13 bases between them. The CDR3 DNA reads TGTGCCAGCAGCGTAGGTAAAACGGTTAACACAGATACGCAGTATTTT. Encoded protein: CASSVGKTVNTDTQYF.

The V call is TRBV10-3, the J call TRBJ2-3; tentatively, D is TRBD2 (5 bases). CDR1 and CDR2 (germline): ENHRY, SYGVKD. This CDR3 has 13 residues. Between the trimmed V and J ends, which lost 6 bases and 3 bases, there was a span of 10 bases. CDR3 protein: CAISPRDTDTQYF. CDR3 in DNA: TGTGCCATCAGCCCCCGGGATACAGATACGCAGTATTTT.

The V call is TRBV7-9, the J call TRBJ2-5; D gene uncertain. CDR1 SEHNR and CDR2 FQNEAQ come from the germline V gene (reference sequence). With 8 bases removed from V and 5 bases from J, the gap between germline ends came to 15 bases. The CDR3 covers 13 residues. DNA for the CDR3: TGTGCCAGCCGTATGGGCATTGGGGAGACCCAGTACTTC. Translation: CASRMGIGETQYF.

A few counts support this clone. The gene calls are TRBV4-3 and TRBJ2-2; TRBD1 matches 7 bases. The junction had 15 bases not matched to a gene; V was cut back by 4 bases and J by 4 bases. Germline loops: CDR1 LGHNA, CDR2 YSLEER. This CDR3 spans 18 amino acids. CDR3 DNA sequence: TGCGCCAGCAGCCGCAGCCACCGACAGGGTAGCCCCACCGGGGAGCTGTTTTTT. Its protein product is CASSRSHRQGSPTGELFF.

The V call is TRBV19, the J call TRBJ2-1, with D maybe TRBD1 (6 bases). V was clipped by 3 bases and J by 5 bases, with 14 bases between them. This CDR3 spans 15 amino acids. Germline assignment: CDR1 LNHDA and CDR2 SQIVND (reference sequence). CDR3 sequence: CASSISWGRDNEQFF. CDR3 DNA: TGTGCCAGTAGTATTAGCTGGGGGCGAGACAATGAGCAGTTCTTC.

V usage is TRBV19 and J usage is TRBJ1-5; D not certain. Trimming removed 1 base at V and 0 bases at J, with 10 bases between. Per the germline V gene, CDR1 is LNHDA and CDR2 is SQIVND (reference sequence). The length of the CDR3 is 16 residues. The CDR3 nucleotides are TGTGCCAGTAGTATAGGGGAGGCAATTAGCAATCAGCCCCAGCATTTT. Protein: CASSIGEAISNQPQHF.

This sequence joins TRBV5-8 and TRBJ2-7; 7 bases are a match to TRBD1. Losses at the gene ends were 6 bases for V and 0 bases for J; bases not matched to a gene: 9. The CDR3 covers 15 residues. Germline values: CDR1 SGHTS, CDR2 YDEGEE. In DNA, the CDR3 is TGTGCCAGCAAAACCCGGACAGGCTTCTCCTACGAGCAGTACTTC. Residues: CASKTRTGFSYEQYF. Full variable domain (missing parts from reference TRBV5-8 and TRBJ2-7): EAGVTQSPTHLIKTRGQQATLRCSPISGHTSVYWYQQALGLGLQFLLWYDEGEERNRGNFPPRFSGRQFPNYSSELNVNALELEDSALYLCASKTRTGFSYEQYFGPGTRLTVT.